This passage covers 10 T cell receptor beta chains from one sample sequenced in a study of T cells in Graves' hyperthyroidism and ophthalmopathy. Amplified TCR beta CDR3 regions came from RNA transcripts. A set of HTBI primers served as the primers for a first-round RT-PCR of the TCR CDR3. TCRdb itself ran the multiplex PCR reads through MiXCR, one entry per CDR3 protein. The sample has hundreds of thousands of distinct CDR3 sequences; 14% to 15% are singletons. The sequencing input was blood. The receptors shown here come from a woman aged 40 to 55 with Graves' ophthalmopathy.

This clonotype was found many times. The rearrangement joins TRBV3-1 to TRBJ1-1; D is possibly TRBD1 (5 bases). This CDR3 region has 15 residues. Trimming stripped 5 bases from V and 4 bases from J, with 17 bases between. Germline V gene lookup returns CDR1 LGHDT and CDR2 YNNKEL (reference sequence). The CDR3 DNA sequence: TGTGCCAGCAGCGAAGGACATTTCGGCGGCACTGAAGCTTTCTTT. Encoded protein: CASSEGHFGGTEAFF. Looking up the rest from reference TRBV3-1 and TRBJ1-1 gives the full variable domain: DTAVSQTPKYLVTQMGNDKSIKCEQNLGHDTMYWYKQDSKKFLKIMFSYNNKELIINETVPNRFSPKSPDKAHLNLHINSLELGDSAVYFCASSEGHFGGTEAFFGQGTRLTVV.

The chain couples TRBV30 to TRBJ1-5; D unclear. The CDR3 consists of 13 residues. Germline CDR1 GTSNPN, CDR2 SVGIG (reference sequence). Trimming cost V 5 bases and J 7 bases, with 15 bases left between them. The CDR3 coding sequence is TGTGCCTGGTCTTGGACGGCCCGGCAGCCCCAGCATTTT. Translation gives CAWSWTARQPQHF.

This clonotype was seen many times. V usage is TRBV5-1 and J usage is TRBJ2-7; TRBD2 aligns across 12 bases. CDR3 length: 17 amino acids. The junction had 4 bases not matched to a gene; V was cut back by 0 bases and J by 0 bases. Germline CDR1 and CDR2: SGHRS and YFSETQ. CDR3 residues: CASSLDGLAGSSYEQYF. The CDR3 bases are TGCGCCAGCAGCTTGGATGGACTAGCGGGGAGCTCCTACGAGCAGTACTTC. Using reference TRBV5-1 and TRBJ2-7 for the parts outside the CDR3, the full variable domain is KAGVTQTPRYLIKTRGQQVTLSCSPISGHRSVSWYQQTPGQGLQFLFEYFSETQRNKGNFPGRFSGRQFSNSRSEMNVSTLELGDSALYLCASSLDGLAGSSYEQYFGPGTRLTVT.

This clonotype was seen ten or more times. V and J are TRBV6-5 and TRBJ2-7; 7 nucleotides agree with TRBD1. The V and J ends lost 0 bases and 3 bases, in that order; junction bases with no gene match: 8. The CDR3 has 16 amino acids. The germline gives CDR1 MNHEY, CDR2 SVGAGI. CDR3 region: CASSYSGPGQFYEQYF. Here the CDR3 DNA reads TGTGCCAGCAGTTACTCAGGTCCGGGACAGTTCTACGAGCAGTACTTC.

This clonotype was picked up many times. V usage is TRBV28 and J usage is TRBJ1-1, with D perhaps TRBD1 (5 bases). CDR1 and CDR2 from the germline V gene are MDHEN and SYDVKM. There are 13 residues in the CDR3. Trimming removed 2 bases at V and 7 bases at J, with 11 bases between. CDR3 sequence (DNA): TGTGCCAGCAGTTTAATTGGCGACAGTGAAGCTTTCTTT. Encoded protein: CASSLIGDSEAFF.

This clonotype was recorded a few times. The chain uses TRBV11-1 and TRBJ2-4; 7 nucleotides match TRBD1. V shed 5 bases, J shed 9 bases, and the junction held 7 bases outside the gene matches. The CDR3 has 13 residues. The germline V gene encodes CDR1 SGHAT and CDR2 FQDESV (reference sequence). Here the CDR3 reads CASSAGQESIQYF. For the CDR3, the DNA is TGTGCCAGCAGCGCTGGACAGGAAAGCATTCAGTACTTC.

The table lists this clonotype with a count of one. Possible read error: a much larger clone is one base away. V and J are TRBV27 and TRBJ1-1, with D perhaps matching TRBD1 (5 bases). The germline V and J ends were trimmed by 5 bases and 4 bases, with 26 bases remaining between them. This CDR3 is 18 amino acids long. Germline V gene data show CDR1 as MNHEY and CDR2 as SMNVEV (reference sequence). This CDR3 is CASSVRYSQMGRGTEAFF. The DNA for the CDR3 is TGTGCCAGCAGTGTACGGTATTCACAGATGGGGCGGGGCACTGAAGCTTTCTTT.

This clonotype was found many times. The chain carries TRBV10-3 and TRBJ2-5; 7 bases are a match to TRBD2. Germline trimming cut 3 bases from V and 5 bases from J; bases unmatched to any gene: 18. Germline CDR1 ENHRY, CDR2 SYGVKD. The CDR3 covers 18 residues. Here the CDR3 reads CAISDYLGGAGDSETQYF. The DNA for the CDR3 is TGTGCCATCAGTGACTACTTGGGTGGGGCGGGAGATTCGGAGACCCAGTACTTC.

The V call is TRBV5-1, the J call TRBJ2-5; no reliable D call. Germline CDR1 reads SGHRS; CDR2 reads YFSETQ. CDR3 length: 13 residues. Trimming removed 1 base at V and 5 bases at J, with 9 bases between. The CDR3 region has the DNA TGCGCCAGCAGCTTGAGTGTTGGGGAGACCCAGTACTTC. Protein: CASSLSVGETQYF.

The chain recombines TRBV18 with TRBJ1-2; TRBD1 matches 8 bases. This CDR3 is 15 amino acids long. Germline V gene lookup returns CDR1 KGHSH and CDR2 LQKENI. The junction had 10 bases not matched to a gene; V was cut back by 3 bases and J by 7 bases. CDR3 sequence (DNA): TGTGCCAGCTCACCGGGACAGGAACCACCGGGTGGCTACACCTTC. It codes for CASSPGQEPPGGYTF.